This T cell receptor (beta chain) was recovered during a study of human T cells and chemical hapten exposure. One entry per CDR3 protein results from TCRdb running MiXCR on the RACE reads. The sample includes tens of thousands of distinct CDR3 sequences, approximately 6.7% of them seen just once. Noted time point: pre-sensitization, week 0. Sample treatment: therapeutic diphenylcyclopropenone sensitization with weekly scalp DPC. Sequencing was performed on whole blood, taken in connection with sensitization to the hapten diphenylcyclopropenone (DPC). This receptor was taken from a woman in her twenties or thirties with alopecia areata. Some clones in this sample may be carry-over from other donors' samples.

The CDR3 loop reads CASSPKETGGTEAFF. In DNA, the CDR3 is TGTGCCAGCTCACCGAAGGAGACAGGGGGCACTGAAGCTTTCTTT. The V gene is TRBV18, the J gene TRBJ1-1; 9 bases map to TRBD1. V lost 3 bases and J lost 4; bases outside the gene matches: 6. CDR3 length equals 15 residues. Per the germline V gene, CDR1 is KGHSH and CDR2 is LQKENI.